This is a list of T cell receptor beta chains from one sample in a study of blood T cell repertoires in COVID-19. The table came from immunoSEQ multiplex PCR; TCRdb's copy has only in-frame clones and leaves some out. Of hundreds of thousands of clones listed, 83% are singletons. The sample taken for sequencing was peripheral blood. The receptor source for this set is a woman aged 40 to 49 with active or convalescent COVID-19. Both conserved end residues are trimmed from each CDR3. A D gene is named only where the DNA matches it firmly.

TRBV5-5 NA ASSIGVDSYEQY
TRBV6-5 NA ASSYGASGRIYGYT
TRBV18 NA ASSPTARNEKLF
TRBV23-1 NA ASTSLYGGATEAF
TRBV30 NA AWSVRSPPDTQY
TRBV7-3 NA ASSLMVGQTYEQY
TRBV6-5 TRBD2 ASSYLASGAYNEQF
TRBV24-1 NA ATSDLKGGDTGELF
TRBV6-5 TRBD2 ASSYTSGTPYEQY
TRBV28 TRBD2 ASSPEPGLVGETQY
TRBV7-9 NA ASSPVPNTGELF
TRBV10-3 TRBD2 AISEKKRETYNEQF
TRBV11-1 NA ASSLYPAREYGYT